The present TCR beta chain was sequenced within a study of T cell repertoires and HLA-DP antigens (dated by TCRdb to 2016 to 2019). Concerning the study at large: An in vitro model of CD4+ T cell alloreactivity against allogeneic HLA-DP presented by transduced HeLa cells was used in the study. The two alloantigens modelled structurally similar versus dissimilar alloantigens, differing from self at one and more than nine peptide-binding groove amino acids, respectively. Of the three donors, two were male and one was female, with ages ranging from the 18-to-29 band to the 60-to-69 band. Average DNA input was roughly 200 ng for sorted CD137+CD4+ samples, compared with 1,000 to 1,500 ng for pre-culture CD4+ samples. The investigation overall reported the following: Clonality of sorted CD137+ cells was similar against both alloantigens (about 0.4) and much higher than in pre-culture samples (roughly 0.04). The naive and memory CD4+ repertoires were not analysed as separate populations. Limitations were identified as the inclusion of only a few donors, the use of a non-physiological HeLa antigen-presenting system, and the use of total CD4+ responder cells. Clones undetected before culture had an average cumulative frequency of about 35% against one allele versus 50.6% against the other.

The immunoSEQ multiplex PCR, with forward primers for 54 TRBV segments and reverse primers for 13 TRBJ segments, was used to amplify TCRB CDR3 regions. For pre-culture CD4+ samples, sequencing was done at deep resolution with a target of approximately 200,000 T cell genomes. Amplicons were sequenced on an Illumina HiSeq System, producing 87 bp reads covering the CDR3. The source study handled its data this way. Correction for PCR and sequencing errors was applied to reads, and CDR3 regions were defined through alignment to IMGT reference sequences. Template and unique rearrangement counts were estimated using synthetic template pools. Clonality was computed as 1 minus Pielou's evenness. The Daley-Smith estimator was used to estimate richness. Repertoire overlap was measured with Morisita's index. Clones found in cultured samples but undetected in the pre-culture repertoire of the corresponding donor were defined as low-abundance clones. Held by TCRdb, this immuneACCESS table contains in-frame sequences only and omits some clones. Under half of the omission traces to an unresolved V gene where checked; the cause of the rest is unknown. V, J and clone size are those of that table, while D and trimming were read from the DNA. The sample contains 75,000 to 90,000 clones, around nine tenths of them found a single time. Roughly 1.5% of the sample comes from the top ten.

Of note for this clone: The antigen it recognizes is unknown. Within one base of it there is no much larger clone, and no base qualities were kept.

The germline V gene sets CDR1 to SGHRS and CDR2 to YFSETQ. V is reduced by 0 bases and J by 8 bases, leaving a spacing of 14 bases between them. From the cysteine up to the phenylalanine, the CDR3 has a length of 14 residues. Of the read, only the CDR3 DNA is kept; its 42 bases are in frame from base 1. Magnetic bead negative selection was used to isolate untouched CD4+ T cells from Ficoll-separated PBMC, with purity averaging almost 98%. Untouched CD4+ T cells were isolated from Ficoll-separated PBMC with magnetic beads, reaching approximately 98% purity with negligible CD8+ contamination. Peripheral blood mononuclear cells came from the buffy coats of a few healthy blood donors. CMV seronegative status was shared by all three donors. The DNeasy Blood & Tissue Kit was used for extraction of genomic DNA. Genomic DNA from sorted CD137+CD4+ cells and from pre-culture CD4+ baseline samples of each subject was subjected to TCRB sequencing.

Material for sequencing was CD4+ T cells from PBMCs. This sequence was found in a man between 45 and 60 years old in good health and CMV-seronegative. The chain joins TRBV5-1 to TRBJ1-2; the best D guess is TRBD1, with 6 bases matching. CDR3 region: CASSLAGGAEGYTF. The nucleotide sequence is TGCGCCAGCAGCTTGGCCGGGGGGGCCGAAGGCTACACCTTC.